This is a list of T cell receptor beta chains from one sample in a study of cytomegalovirus exposure and HLA in healthy donors. Produced via immunoSEQ multiplex PCR; TCRdb's table is partial and in-frame only. This table holds over 100,000 clones. Sequenced: PBMCs. These receptors all stem from a man in his thirties or forties in good health and CMV-seronegative. Both conserved end residues are part of each CDR3. D genes are given only for firm matches.

>TRBV20-1|TRBJ2-5|-
TGCAGTGCTATCAGGGCGGAGACCCAGTACTTC
CSAIRAETQYF
>TRBV19|TRBJ2-2|-
TGTGCCAGTAGGTTAAAGGAGGGGGGGCTACGAACCGGGGAGCTGTTTTTT
CASRLKEGGLRTGELFF
>TRBV5-4|TRBJ2-5|-
TGTGCCAGCAGCGTAGGACAGCAAGAGACCCAGTACTTC
CASSVGQQETQYF
>TRBV6-1|TRBJ1-2|TRBD1
TGTGCCAGCTCTTCTACCGGGACAGAGAGCTATGGCTACACCTTC
CASSSTGTESYGYTF
>TRBV27|TRBJ1-1|TRBD1
TGTGCCAGCAGTTTACAGGGGGCCGAGACTTTCTTT
CASSLQGAETFF
>TRBV28|TRBJ1-5|-
TGTGCCAGCAGTCCCCGGGGGGATCAGCCCCAGCATTTT
CASSPRGDQPQHF
>TRBV11-2|TRBJ1-1|TRBD1
TGTGCCAGCAGGAGATCGACAGGGGCTATTGACACTGAAGCTTTCTTT
CASRRSTGAIDTEAFF
>TRBV7-9|TRBJ1-4|-
TGTGCCAGCAGCTTAGTTCGGGGGACTAATGAAAAACTGTTTTTT
CASSLVRGTNEKLFF
>TRBV5-4|TRBJ1-1|TRBD1
TGTGCCAGCAGCTCACAGGGGCCGAACGCTGAAGCTTTCTTT
CASSSQGPNAEAFF
>TRBV10-3|TRBJ1-1|-
TGTGCCATCAGTGTCGCGTCACCCATGAACACTGAAGCTTTCTTT
CAISVASPMNTEAFF
>TRBV19|TRBJ1-1|-
TGTGCCAGTAGTATAGACCGTCAGGGAGGGAACACTGAAGCTTTCTTT
CASSIDRQGGNTEAFF
>TRBV6-5|TRBJ1-1|-
TGTGCCAGCAGTTACTCGACCCAGGGTCCCACTGAAGCTTTCTTT
CASSYSTQGPTEAFF
>TRBV4-1|TRBJ1-5|-
TGCGCCAGCAGCCAGGCACAGGGTAACGGCAATCAGCCCCAGCATTTT
CASSQAQGNGNQPQHF
>TRBV5-6|TRBJ2-5|-
TGTGCCAGCAGCCTAGCGAGCCAAGAGACCCAGTACTTC
CASSLASQETQYF
>TRBV15|TRBJ1-3|-
TGTGCCACCAGCAGAGATCCGGGGACTGGAAACACCATATATTTT
CATSRDPGTGNTIYF
>TRBV19|TRBJ2-7|-
TGTGCCAGTAGTGCTCAGACTAGTGAAAGCTCCTACGAGCAGTACTTC
CASSAQTSESSYEQYF
>TRBV4-3|TRBJ2-7|-
TGCGCCAGCAGCCAAGACCGGAGGTATGAGCAGTACTTC
CASSQDRRYEQYF
>TRBV5-4|TRBJ1-1|TRBD1
TGTGCCAGCAGTCAGACGACAGGGGGGAACACTGAAGCTTTCTTT
CASSQTTGGNTEAFF
>TRBV30|TRBJ2-5|-
TGTGCCTGGAGGGGTAGTGCTAGAAAGACCCAGTACTTC
CAWRGSARKTQYF
>TRBV19|TRBJ2-2|-
TGTGCCAGTAGTATGAGAGGGCTTTCTGGCGGGGAGCTGTTTTTT
CASSMRGLSGGELFF
>TRBV7-9|TRBJ2-2|TRBD1
TGTGCCAGCAGCTTAACCAGGGGGAGAAACACCGGGGAGCTGTTTTTT
CASSLTRGRNTGELFF
>TRBV10-3|TRBJ2-7|TRBD1
TGTGCCATCAGTGAAGGGACAGGGGGACTCTACGAGCAGTACTTC
CAISEGTGGLYEQYF
>TRBV25-1|TRBJ2-1|TRBD2
TGTGCCAGCGTGGGACTAGGCCCCTACAATGAGCAGTTCTTC
CASVGLGPYNEQFF